This TCR beta chain originates from a study of T cells in Graves' hyperthyroidism and ophthalmopathy. In germline, CDR1 is KGHSH, CDR2 LQKENI. This CDR3 spans 15 amino acids. V lost 3 bases, J lost 3 bases, and 13 bases lay in between. This clonotype has at least ten counts. Amplified TCR beta CDR3 regions came from RNA transcripts. TCR CDR3 regions were first amplified by RT-PCR with HTBI primers. TCRdb reprocessed the multiplex PCR reads with MiXCR, giving one entry per CDR3 protein. The sample has hundreds of thousands of distinct CDR3 sequences; around 13% are singletons. This sequence was found in a woman between 18 and 30 years old with Graves' hyperthyroidism. The chain couples TRBV18 to TRBJ2-3; possible D gene TRBD2, 5 bases. The sequenced sample consisted of blood. This CDR3 is CASSPYGVETDTQYF. CDR3 bases: TGTGCCAGCTCACCCTACGGGGTGGAAACAGATACGCAGTATTTT.